This T cell receptor beta chain was retrieved from a study of spatial heterogeneity in lung cancer. Notes on the study in general: Tumor mutation count correlated with how many alpha and beta TCRs expanded intratumorally.

TCRdb reanalysed the 5' RACE reads using MiXCR and keeps one entry per CDR3 protein. This table has about 2,100 distinct CDR3 sequences, 6.5% to 9% appearing once. The germline V gene has CDR1 SGHVS and CDR2 FQNEAQ. V trimming: 2 bases; J trimming: 4 bases; junction bases outside the gene matches: 8. The CDR3 contains 16 residues. Specified time point: sample taken at primary tumor resection. This clonotype is large (0.1 to 1%) within its sample. Its target is not known. The chain joins TRBV7-8 to TRBJ2-3, with 8 bases aligning to TRBD2. This sequence originates from a male donor with early-stage non-small cell lung cancer. The specimen was lung tumor tissue, collected at surgery. The DNA of the CDR3 is TGTGCCAGCAGCTTACTGGACGGGGGGGCCTCAGATACGCAGTATTTT. Protein product: CASSLLDGGASDTQYF.